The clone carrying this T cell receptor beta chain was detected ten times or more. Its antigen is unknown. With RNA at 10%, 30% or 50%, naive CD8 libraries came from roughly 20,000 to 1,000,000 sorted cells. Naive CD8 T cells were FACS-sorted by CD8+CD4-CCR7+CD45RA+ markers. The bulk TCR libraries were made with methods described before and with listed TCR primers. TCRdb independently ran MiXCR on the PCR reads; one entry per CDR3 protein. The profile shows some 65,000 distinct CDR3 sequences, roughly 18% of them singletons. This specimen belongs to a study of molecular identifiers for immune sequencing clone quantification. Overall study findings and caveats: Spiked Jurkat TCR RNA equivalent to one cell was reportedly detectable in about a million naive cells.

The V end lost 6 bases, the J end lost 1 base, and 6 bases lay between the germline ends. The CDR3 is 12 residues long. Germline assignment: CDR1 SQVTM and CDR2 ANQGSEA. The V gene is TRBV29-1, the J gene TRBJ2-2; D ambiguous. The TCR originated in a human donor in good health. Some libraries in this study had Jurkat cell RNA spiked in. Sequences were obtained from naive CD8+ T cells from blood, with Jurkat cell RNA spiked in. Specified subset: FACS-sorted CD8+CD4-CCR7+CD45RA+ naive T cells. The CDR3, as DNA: TGCAGCGTCTTAGAGAACACCGGGGAGCTGTTTTTT. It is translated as CSVLENTGELFF.